Sequencing of this T cell receptor beta chain was carried out in a study of graft-versus-host responses after intestinal transplantation (dated by TCRdb to 2020 to 2023). As for the study more broadly: The transplants that recipients got were multivisceral, liver-intestinal, or isolated intestinal. Anti-thymocyte globulin induction was given to all recipients, followed by maintenance tacrolimus and steroids for approximately three years. After intestinal transplantation, graft-versus-host and host-versus-graft alloreactive T cell clones were followed in the graft, circulation and bone marrow using bulk TCR-beta CDR3 sequencing. Rather than going through the commercial service, samples from three later patients were sequenced in-house on an Illumina MiSeq and processed with MiXCR. To identify alloreactive clones, pre-transplant mixed lymphocyte reaction products were sequenced and then compared with unstimulated pre-transplant donor and recipient T cells. Of the 20 to 25 intestinal transplant recipients enrolled in the cohort, one of whom was a retransplant, a few patients without pretransplant specimens were excluded. A peak of at least 4% donor T cells among recipient peripheral blood mononuclear cells was the definition used for donor T cell macrochimerism.

Trimmed from V: 6 bases; trimmed from J: 4 bases; junction bases lacking a gene match: 8. From the cysteine up to the phenylalanine, the CDR3 has a length of 15 residues. Of the read, only the CDR3 DNA is kept; its 45 bases are in frame from base 1. The germline V gene encodes CDR1 SEHNR and CDR2 FQNEAQ (reference sequence). The label giving this sample's time point can be read as: cells obtained before transplantation from donor or recipient. CD3+CD4+ and CD3+CD8+ populations were FACS-sorted from unstimulated pre-transplant donor and recipient cells taken from spleen or lymph nodes. Libraries were prepared through the immunoSEQ multiplex PCR assay. For most patients, genomic DNA was isolated with the Qiagen DNeasy Blood and Tissue Kit and shipped frozen to Adaptive Biotechnologies for TCR sequencing. For most patients, high-throughput TCR-beta CDR3 sequencing of genomic DNA was performed by Adaptive Biotechnologies. As for the authors' bioinformatics: Adaptive's ImmunoSEQ software supplied the TCR sequencing data for 15 to 20 patients, while MiXCR and VDJtools were used to process a few other patients. CD4 versus CD8 sorting errors were corrected by removing sequences found in both subsets at a frequency ratio below 5:1. Because the origin of CDR3 nucleotide sequences shared between donor and recipient could not be assigned, those sequences were removed. Alloreactive clones required at least 2-fold expansion over unstimulated cells and minimum CFSE-low frequency of 0.002% (template counts) or 0.001% (read counts). Mappable clones were those detected in sequenced pre-transplant spleen, lymph node, or MLR CFSE-low populations of the donor or recipient. The cumulative frequency of alloreactive clones was calculated as a percentage of all sequences, weighted by copy number. The table comes from immuneACCESS by way of TCRdb, which keeps in-frame sequences with V and J called. Part of the clones is missing from these tables; in studies checked, under half for an unresolved V gene and the rest for unknown reasons. D and trimming come from the DNA, and the V and J calls and clone size come from that table. The sample table shows about 85,000 clones, and 75% to 95% are seen once. Clones ranked in the top ten supply 7.6% of the sample.

The research as a whole found: In patients with donor T cell macrochimerism, the allografts had high GvH to HvG T cell clonal ratios. GvH clones turned up in recipient bone marrow, with some appearing earlier in ileal mucosa or blood, a pattern consistent with an intestinal mucosal origin. The conclusions were limited by the relatively low number and heterogeneity of the intestinal transplant patients. Early after transplant, peak levels of circulating GvH clones were associated with declines in HvG clones.

As regards this clone: Its antigen has not been determined. Base quality data are lacking; no much larger clone is found one base away.

Source: unstimulated CD8+ T cells sorted from spleen or lymph node cells, taken before transplant. The chain is encoded by TRBV7-9 joined to TRBJ2-2, and TRBD1 matches 7 of the central bases. The clonotype was recovered from a human donor who was the organ donor for an intestinal transplant. CDR3 loop: CASRIGTEGTGELFF. The sequenced DNA: TGTGCCAGCAGAATAGGGACAGAAGGCACCGGGGAGCTGTTTTTT.